These 14 T cell receptor beta chains came from one sample sequenced in a study of blood T cell repertoires in COVID-19. Generated by immunoSEQ multiplex PCR, the TCRdb table keeps only in-frame clones and is missing some. Found here are roughly 100,000 clones, about 80% of them singletons; the top ten hold 19%. What was sequenced was peripheral blood. The receptors were sampled from a human donor in a cohort sampled during active COVID-19.

The V gene is TRBV10-3, the J gene TRBJ2-2; TRBD2 matches 14 bases. After removal of 10 bases from V and 1 base from J, the junction contained 5 bases not matched to a gene. The CDR3 runs 16 residues. Germline V CDR1 and CDR2: ENHRY, SYGVKD. CDR3 sequence: CATTSGRALNTGELFF. CDR3 bases: TGTGCCACGACTAGCGGGAGGGCCCTGAACACCGGGGAGCTGTTTTTT.

To note about this clone: Other nucleotide sequences from this sample produce the same CDR3. The chain links TRBV2 to TRBJ1-1; 7 bases agree with TRBD1. Trimming cost V 6 bases and J 0 bases; bases outside gene matches: 1. The germline V gene has CDR1 SNHLY and CDR2 FYNNEI. The CDR3 length is 13 residues. The CDR3 region is CASRGQLNTEAFF. Written as DNA, the CDR3 is TGTGCCAGCAGGGGACAGTTGAACACTGAAGCTTTCTTT. The full variable domain, its missing parts supplied by reference TRBV2 and TRBJ1-1, is EPEVTQTPSHQVTQMGQEVILRCVPISNHLYFYWYRQILGQKVEFLVSFYNNEISEKSEIFDDQFSVERPDGSNFTLKIRSTKLEDSAMYFCASRGQLNTEAFFGQGTRLTVV.

This clone was seen just once. The J gene is TRBJ1-1, the V gene TRBV5-1; D remains ambiguous. Germline CDR1 and CDR2: SGHRS and YFSETQ. V gave up 5 bases and J gave up 4 bases, with 12 bases separating them. This CDR3 region has 13 residues. As DNA, the CDR3 is TGCGCCAGCAGGAGGGAGTTGCTCACTGAAGCTTTCTTT. Its protein is CASRRELLTEAFF. Full variable domain (remainder filled in from reference TRBV5-1 and TRBJ1-1): KAGVTQTPRYLIKTRGQQVTLSCSPISGHRSVSWYQQTPGQGLQFLFEYFSETQRNKGNFPGRFSGRQFSNSRSEMNVSTLELGDSALYLCASRRELLTEAFFGQGTRLTVV.

The chain employs TRBV7-3 and TRBJ2-7; TRBD2 matches at 7 bases. The ends lost 2 bases at V and 4 bases at J; junction bases unmatched: 2. Germline-derived CDR1 and CDR2 are SGHTA and FQGTGA. The CDR3 consists of 13 residues. The CDR3 DNA reads TGTGCCAGCAGCTTAGGGGAGGGGTACGAGCAGTACTTC. Translated, it gives CASSLGEGYEQYF. The entire variable domain, with the rest obtained from reference TRBV7-3 and TRBJ2-7, is as follows: GAGVSQTPSNKVTEKGKYVELRCDPISGHTALYWYRQSLGQGPEFLIYFQGTGAADDSGLPNDRFFAVRPEGSVSTLKIQRTERGDSAVYLCASSLGEGYEQYFGPGTRLTVT.

The rearrangement joins TRBV6-5 to TRBJ2-1, with TRBD2 matching 7 bases. From germline, CDR1 is MNHEY and CDR2 SVGAGI. The CDR3 runs 15 residues. V gave up 8 bases and J gave up 0 bases; unmatched junction bases: 7. The CDR3 sequence: CASGDSSGSYNEQFF. The CDR3 DNA reads TGTGCCAGCGGCGATTCTAGCGGCTCCTACAATGAGCAGTTCTTC.

This clone was observed a handful of times. The chain has TRBV3-1 (or the pseudogene TRBV3-2) and TRBJ2-7; perhaps TRBD1 as D (5 bases). Germline CDR1 LGHDT, CDR2 YNNKEL (reference sequence). V gave up 3 bases and J gave up 4 bases, with 10 bases separating them. The CDR3 extends over 13 amino acids. The CDR3 protein is CASSQVAGYEQYF. Here the CDR3 DNA reads TGTGCCAGCAGCCAGGTGGCAGGGTACGAGCAGTACTTC.

For the CDR3, the DNA is TGTGCCAGCAGCCCGAGACAGCGGAACACTGAAGCTTTCTTT. This sequence encodes CASSPRQRNTEAFF. J is TRBJ1-1 and V is TRBV9, with D perhaps matching TRBD1 (5 bases). V lost 4 bases to trimming and J lost 1 base, with 11 bases between them. The length of the CDR3 is 14 residues. Germline-derived CDR1 and CDR2 are SGDLS and YYNGEE.

The rearrangement uses TRBV27 and TRBJ1-1; the D gene is possibly TRBD1 (6 bases). Germline V gene lookup returns CDR1 MNHEY and CDR2 SMNVEV (reference sequence). The V gene lost 3 bases and the J gene lost 5 bases, with 10 bases spanning the gap. The CDR3 is 13 residues long. The CDR3: CASSFSGVTEAFF. CDR3 DNA sequence: TGTGCCAGCAGTTTCTCAGGGGTGACTGAAGCTTTCTTT.

This chain connects TRBV18 to TRBJ2-7, with 7 bases identical to TRBD1. In germline, CDR1 is KGHSH, CDR2 LQKENI. The CDR3 spans 14 residues. Germline trimming cut 4 bases from V and 0 bases from J; bases unmatched to any gene: 3. The CDR3 coding sequence is TGTGCCAGCTCACAACGACAGGGCTCCTACGAGCAGTACTTC. The encoded protein is CASSQRQGSYEQYF. Based on the CDR3 plus reference TRBV18 and TRBJ2-7, the full variable domain is NAGVMQNPRHLVRRRGQEARLRCSPMKGHSHVYWYRQLPEEGLKFMVYLQKENIIDESGMPKERFSAEFPKEGPSILRIQQVVRGDSAAYFCASSQRQGSYEQYFGPGTRLTVT.

This clone was recorded a few times. J is TRBJ2-5 and V is TRBV7-9; the match to TRBD1 covers 9 bases. Germline V gene lookup returns CDR1 SEHNR and CDR2 FQNEAQ (reference sequence). Trimming took 5 bases from V and 3 from J; bases not matched to a gene: 4. There are 14 residues in the CDR3. CDR3 in DNA: TGTGCCAGCAGCCAGCGGGACAGGGAAGAGACCCAGTACTTC. It codes for CASSQRDREETQYF.

The chain recombines TRBV6-5 with TRBJ1-1, with D uncertain. Germline CDR1 and CDR2: MNHEY and SVGAGI. The V gene lost 7 bases and the J gene lost 4 bases, with 16 bases spanning the gap. The CDR3 has 14 amino acids. The CDR3 region is CASTVRMRITEAFF. DNA for the CDR3: TGTGCCAGCACAGTGAGGATGCGGATCACTGAAGCTTTCTTT.

This chain joins TRBV14 and TRBJ2-3, with a weak D call TRBD2 (5 bases). Trimming left V 1 base short and J 2 bases short, with 13 bases between. The CDR3 has 16 amino acids. The germline CDR1 and CDR2 sequences are SGHDN and FVKESK. CDR3 amino acids: CASSQGTYPNTDTQYF. CDR3 coding DNA: TGTGCCAGCAGCCAAGGGACTTACCCTAACACAGATACGCAGTATTTT.

The genes are TRBV18 and TRBJ2-7; 7 nucleotides line up with TRBD2. The CDR3 consists of 13 residues. V lost 3 bases and J lost 7; bases outside the gene matches: 6. Germline-derived CDR1 and CDR2 are KGHSH and LQKENI. The CDR3 DNA reads as TGTGCCAGCTCACCTCGGGAGGTAAAGGAGCAGTACTTC. Protein sequence: CASSPREVKEQYF.

This chain uses TRBV4-1 with TRBJ2-2; D gene ambiguous. Per germline, CDR1 MGHRA and CDR2 YSYEKL. The CDR3 consists of 15 residues. Trimming cost V 0 bases and J 1 base, with 6 bases left between them. The DNA for the CDR3 is TGCGCCAGCAGCCAAGATCCCTGGAACACCGGGGAGCTGTTTTTT. Its translation: CASSQDPWNTGELFF.